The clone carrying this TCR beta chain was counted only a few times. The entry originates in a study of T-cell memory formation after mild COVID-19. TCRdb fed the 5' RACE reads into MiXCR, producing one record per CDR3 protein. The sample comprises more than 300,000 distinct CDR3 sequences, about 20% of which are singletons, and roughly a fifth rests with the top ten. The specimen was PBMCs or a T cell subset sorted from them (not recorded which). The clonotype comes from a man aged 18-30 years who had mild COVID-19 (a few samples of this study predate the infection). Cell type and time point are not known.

In DNA, the CDR3 is TGTGCCAGCAGTGACGGGTGGGCCAGGGAGCTGTTTTTT. Translated: CASSDGWARELFF. This chain links TRBV25-1 with TRBJ2-2, with no clear D. The germline V gene encodes CDR1 MGHDK and CDR2 SYGVNS. This CDR3 is 13 amino acids long. The V end lost 3 bases, the J end lost 9 bases, and 11 bases lay between the germline ends.